This TCR beta chain was found in a study of T-cell reconstitution after alpha-beta-depleted transplantation in children. In its sample, this clonotype was seen many times. Its antigen is still unknown. Using unique molecular identifiers, the investigators prepared the TCRbeta library. MiXCR, applied by TCRdb to the PCR reads, yields one record per CDR3 protein. The table has about 600,000 distinct CDR3 sequences, roughly 13% seen once. Study findings and constraints: Among T cells one year after transplant, newly produced cells accounted for most counts and diversity.

This clonotype originated in a male patient younger than 18 who had a stem cell transplant for acute myeloid leukemia, so the T cells may come from the graft donor. Sample: PBMCs, mostly from graft donor cells, taken 360 days after TCRalphabeta/CD19-depleted stem cell transplant.

CDR3 sequence reads: CASSIFFFSSGANVLTF. The CDR3 region has the DNA TGTGCCAGCAGCATTTTCTTTTTCAGCTCTGGGGCCAACGTCCTGACTTTC. The V and J genes are TRBV7-2 and TRBJ2-6; D is unclear. Per the germline V gene, CDR1 is SGHTA and CDR2 is FQGNSA. Trimming removed 5 bases at V and 0 bases at J, with 14 bases between. CDR3 length: 17 amino acids.